Sequencing of this T cell receptor beta chain was carried out in a study of cytomegalovirus exposure and HLA in healthy donors (TCRdb year 2017). Some background on the complete study: According to an earlier analysis of 587 of the donors, about 179 million T cells yielded 100 million or so unique TCR beta sequences and approximately 300 Gb of sequence data. To predict cytomegalovirus infection status, the study brought together high-throughput TCR immunosequencing, statistical association of individual TCRs with disease status, and machine learning. A later analysis re-analyzed previously published TCR beta repertoires from approximately 700 donors and added high-resolution HLA genotyping to study TCR occurrence patterns. An earlier analysis of some 600 of the donors applied high-throughput TCR beta sequencing to assess whether each TCR beta V gene segment acted as functional or pseudogenic. The study aimed to test whether cataloging public T cell receptors could reveal signatures of past pathogen exposure. Typing coverage varied by locus: roughly 629-640 donors for A, B, C, DRB1 and DQB1; roughly 520 for DQA1; around 610 for DPA1; roughly 450 for DPB1. In the later analysis, no new phenotypic data were used to find candidate immune exposures; instead, reliance was placed on TCR beta sequences and their occurrence across donors. Using immunosequencing, the study profiled T cell repertoires from 500 to 800 subjects and related those repertoires to cytomegalovirus serostatus. Roughly 300 gigabases of sequencing data and 70 million to 85 million unique TCR sequences were included in an early release covering roughly 700 HLA-typed donors. Of the 398 genotyped donors, about 80% fell in the genetic ancestry cluster associated with self-reported Caucasian donors. On average, over 200,000 unique TCR beta nucleotide sequences were sequenced per donor among 300 to 500 genotyped donors of the cohort, with roughly 18% of those sequences being non-productive. Every repertoire in the discovery cohort had been generated on one and the same sequencing platform. HLA typing included class I and class II loci at four-digit resolution. Donor age, sex, ethnicity and CMV serostatus were collected together with the repertoire data. Besides the first cohort of 500 to 700 subjects, a separate validation cohort made up of 120 different subjects was used. Genome-wide SNP genotypes for about three fifths of the roughly 670 donors were used in a later genetic analysis, which treated that subset as a discovery cohort. Roughly five DR-DQ haplotypes were handled as single units for association and clustering because linkage in the cohort was strong. Points the paper makes about the study in general: In a later analysis, several top co-occurrence clusters were reported to appear linked to parvovirus B19, influenza, CMV and Epstein-Barr virus. Compared with equally common non-associated chains, HLA-associated TCR beta chains in a later analysis were more clonally expanded and had lower generation probabilities. Most CMV-associated TCR beta chains appeared to be HLA-restricted in a later analysis, and the HLA associations seemed to be driven largely by CMV exposure. In this cohort, only TCR beta chains were sequenced, and detectable features were limited by the absence of alpha or paired-chain data. The authors suggested that the approach could potentially be extended to other disease states and immunological phenotypes. In an earlier analysis of some 500 of the donors, most TCR beta V segments appeared in productive rearrangements about 90% or about 30% of the time, broadly matching IMGT annotations. A further reported finding was that TCR beta sequences accurately predicted the HLA-A and HLA-B alleles for most subjects in the first cohort. Linkage disequilibrium might explain the correlated functional status among segregating V segments, but an unknown experimental factor could not be excluded. Specific HLA alleles were associated with more than 15,000 TCR beta sequences at a false discovery rate of 0.05 in a later analysis. The study listed 150 to 200 TCR beta chains as associated with cytomegalovirus. Because counts were too low, seventeen rarely observed V segments, including chromosome 9 orphons, were left out of the earlier analysis of 587 of the donors. Most TCR sequences were seen in very few donors, while some public TCRs were found in many individuals. CMV serostatus was the only immune exposure information available for the cohort. An association between a missense DCLRE1C variant and V-gene and J-gene trimming of TCR beta chains was found in a later genetic analysis and replicated in an independent cohort. The presence/absence analyses assumed that sequencing depth was roughly uniform across donors, and that assumption may not be true. A cluster of highly shared sequence variants was judged likely to represent a technical artifact of the sequencing pipeline. When HLA alleles, especially DR and DQ, strongly co-occurred, attributing TCR associations to individual alleles was difficult. A later analysis found that TCR association rates varied across HLA loci, with DRB1 alleles showing the most associated TCRs and HLA-C alleles the fewest. In a later genetic analysis, fewer N-insertions in productive TCRs were reported among donors in an Asian-associated ancestry cluster than the 666-donor mean. In vitro tests confirmed that three of the cytomegalovirus-associated TCR beta chains recognize cytomegalovirus antigens. Cytomegalovirus status was reported to be diagnosed by the classifier with high specificity and sensitivity in both the original and validation cohorts. Because the 87-base-pair reads could not distinguish some IMGT-functional V segments, including TRBV6-2 and TRBV6-3, those segments were excluded. Because HLA typing was missing for some donors at each locus, association tests included only the typed subset.

The cohort was made up of around 720 healthy bone marrow donors. Cohort members were all nominally healthy when sampled, although unrecorded immune exposures were likely present. The donor was CMV seropositive and was included in the group of 250 to 300 seropositive cohort members. A peripheral blood sample was provided by each donor, and peripheral blood mononuclear cells were used for TCR beta sequencing. The Qiagen DNeasy Blood Extraction Kit was used to extract genomic DNA from the blood cell samples. The CDR3 holds 14 amino acids from the cysteine to the phenylalanine. The only DNA kept is the CDR3, 42 bases in frame from the first base. Trimming removed 4 bases from V and 3 bases from J, leaving 12 bases between the germline ends. CDR1 and CDR2, per the germline V gene, are MNHNS and SASEGT. Note on this clone: Its binding antigen is unknown. The input lacks base qualities; no much larger clone sits a single base away.

The library was prepared using the immunoSEQ multiplex PCR assay. A mixture of 60 forward primers for TCR Vbeta segments and 13 reverse primers for TCR Jbeta segments was used in the multiplex PCR. A multiplex PCR assay on genomic DNA amplified the CDR3 region of rearranged TCR beta genes. The amplified TCR beta libraries were sequenced on the Illumina HiSeq System as 87-base-pair reads. As for the authors' bioinformatics: A later analysis tallied about 77 million unique TCR beta chains across the 640 or so repertoires, and around 9.9 million of those chains were shared by two or more donors. Raw reads were error-corrected and collapsed into unique sequences by a nearest-neighbor algorithm in which closely related sequences were merged to remove PCR and sequencing errors. Alignment of CDR3 sequences to IMGT reference sequences was used to assign V, D and J gene segments. Each retained sequence needed at least a six-nucleotide match to both a V gene segment and a J gene segment. Rearrangements were called productive when the CDR3 lacked stop codons and stayed in frame with V and J; all others were non-productive. CDR3 was defined according to IMGT convention as the region running from the second conserved V-encoded cysteine to the conserved J-encoded phenylalanine. The earlier analysis of a few hundred of the donors excluded sequences that lacked an unambiguous match to a single V gene segment. In an earlier analysis of around 600 of the donors, V segments were called functional above 56.7% productive rearrangements and were called segregating when the between-donor standard deviation exceeded 5%. To diagnose cytomegalovirus status from the catalog of TCR beta chain sequences, a statistical classification framework was built. V and J gene assignment, in a later analysis, came from comparing TCR nucleotide sequences with IMGT/GENE-DB human TR gene sequences. In a later analysis, CDR3 sequences and most-parsimonious VDJ recombination scenarios were assigned using the TCRdist pipeline. In a later analysis, each TCR beta chain was defined by its CDR3 amino acid sequence together with its V-gene family, and reads without a unique V-gene family were excluded. To address suspected cross-contamination and a sequencing artifact, a later analysis removed 450 to 700 highly shared, low-generation-probability nucleotide sequences. For each public chain, a later analysis derived a clonal expansion index from normalized ranks of inferred template counts within each repertoire. A later analysis computed generation probabilities with a VDJ recombination model fitted to out-of-frame rearrangements, and checked the results against IGoR. Hypergeometric tests were used in a later analysis to score TCR-TCR, TCR-HLA and TCR-CMV co-occurrence, with a repertoire-size bias correction applied to the TCR pairs. A later analysis estimated false discovery rates by permuting HLA or CMV assignments 20 times. In a later analysis, co-occurring TCRs were grouped using DBSCAN, and TCRdist sequence similarity was added for clustering within HLA-allele-positive subsets. Repertoires with fewer than 30,000 or more than 120,000 public chains, plus five repertoires with anomalous nucleotide sharing, were excluded from co-occurrence clustering. Held by TCRdb, this immuneACCESS table contains in-frame sequences only and omits some clones. Under half of the omission traces to an unresolved V gene where checked; the cause of the rest is unknown. Clonal size and the V and J genes are those of that table, whereas D and trimming came from the DNA. The sample records about 150,000 clones, more than 70% of which are singletons. Jointly, the top ten make up approximately 10% of the sample.

This clonotype originated in a man aged 18 to 29 in good health and CMV-seropositive. The rearranged segments are TRBV6-1 and TRBJ1-2, and the D gene may be TRBD1, 5 bases matching. The sequencing sample was made of PBMCs. The sequence in DNA is TGTGCCAGCAGTGTTGGATGGGGGGACTATGGCTACACCTTC. Its translation reads: CASSVGWGDYGYTF.